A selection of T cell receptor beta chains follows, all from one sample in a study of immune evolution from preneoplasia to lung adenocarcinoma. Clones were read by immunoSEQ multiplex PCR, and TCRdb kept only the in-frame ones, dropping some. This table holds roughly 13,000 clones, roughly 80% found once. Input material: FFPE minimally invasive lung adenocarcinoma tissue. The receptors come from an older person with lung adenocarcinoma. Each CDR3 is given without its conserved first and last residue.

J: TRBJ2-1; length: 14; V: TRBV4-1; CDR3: ASSQGPGLSYNEQF
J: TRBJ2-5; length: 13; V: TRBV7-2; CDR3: ASSLDSGLQETQY
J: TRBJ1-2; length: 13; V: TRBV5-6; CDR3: ASSPGTVNFYGYT
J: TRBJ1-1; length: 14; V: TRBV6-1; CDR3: ASSGKTGVGNTEAF
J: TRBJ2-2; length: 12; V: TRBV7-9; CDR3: ASSLVRDTGELF
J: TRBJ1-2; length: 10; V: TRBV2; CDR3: ASKQASGGYT
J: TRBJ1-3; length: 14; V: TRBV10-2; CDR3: ASSESGTPSGNTIY
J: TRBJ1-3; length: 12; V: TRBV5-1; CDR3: ASSVDNSGNTIY
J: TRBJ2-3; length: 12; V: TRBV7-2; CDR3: ASSLSGSTDTQY
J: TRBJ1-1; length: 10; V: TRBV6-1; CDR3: ASSTGTTEAF
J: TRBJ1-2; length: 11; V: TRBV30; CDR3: AWRLTGGAGYT
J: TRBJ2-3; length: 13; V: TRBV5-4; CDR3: ASSSTSKRTDTQY
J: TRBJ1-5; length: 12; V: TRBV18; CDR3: ASSVTDSNQPQH
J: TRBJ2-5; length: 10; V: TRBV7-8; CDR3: AGAGVGETQY
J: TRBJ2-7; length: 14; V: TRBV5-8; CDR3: ASSPYVYRGIYEQY
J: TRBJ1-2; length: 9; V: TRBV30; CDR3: AWSVLEGYT
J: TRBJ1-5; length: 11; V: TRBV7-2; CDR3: ASSLALSASQH
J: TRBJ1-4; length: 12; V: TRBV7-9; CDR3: ASSRDREDEKLF
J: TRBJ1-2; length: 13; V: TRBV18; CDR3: ASSPVSDRNYGYT
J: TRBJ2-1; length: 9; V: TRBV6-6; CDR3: ASSYSDEQF
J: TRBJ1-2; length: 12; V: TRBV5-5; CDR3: ASSGDGGRYGYT
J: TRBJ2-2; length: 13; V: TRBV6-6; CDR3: ASSSRGTGTGELF
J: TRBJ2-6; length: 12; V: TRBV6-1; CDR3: ATKPVVGANVLT
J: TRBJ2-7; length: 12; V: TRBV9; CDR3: ASSVAGGRYEQY
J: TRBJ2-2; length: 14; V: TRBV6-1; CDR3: ASSVEGLMNTGELF
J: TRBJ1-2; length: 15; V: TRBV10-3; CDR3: AISEPGVGRTNYGYT
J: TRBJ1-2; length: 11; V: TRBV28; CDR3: ASSLGFNYGYT
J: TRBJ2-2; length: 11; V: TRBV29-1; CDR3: SVYRQGAGELF
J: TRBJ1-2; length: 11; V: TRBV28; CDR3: ASSTDSAYGYT
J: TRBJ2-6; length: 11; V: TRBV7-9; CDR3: ASSGGGANVLT
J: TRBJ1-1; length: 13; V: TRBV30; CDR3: AWSTGLGEGTEAF
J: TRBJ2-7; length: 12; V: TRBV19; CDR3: ASSLTGGSYEQY
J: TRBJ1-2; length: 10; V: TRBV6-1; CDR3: ASSERRGGVL
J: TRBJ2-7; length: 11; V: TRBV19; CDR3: ASSEQGVNEQY
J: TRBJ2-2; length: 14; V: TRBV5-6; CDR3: ASSSMDSEAIGELF
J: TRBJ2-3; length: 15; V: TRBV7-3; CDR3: ASSLLPSGDSTDTQY
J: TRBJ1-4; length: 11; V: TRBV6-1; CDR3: VSTYREGEKLF
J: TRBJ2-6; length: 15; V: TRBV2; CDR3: ASTWQGTPSGANVLT
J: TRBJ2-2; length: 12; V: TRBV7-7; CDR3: ASSLGGPGGELF
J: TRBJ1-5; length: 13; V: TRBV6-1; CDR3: ASSEAPDREQPQH
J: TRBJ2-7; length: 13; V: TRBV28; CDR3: ASSTPGLASYEQY
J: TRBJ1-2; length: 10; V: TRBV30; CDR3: AWQGDRYGYT
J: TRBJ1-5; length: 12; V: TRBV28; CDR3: ASRGGTGNQPQH